Listed here is a single T cell receptor (beta chain). This entry comes from a study of blood T cell repertoires in COVID-19. Assignment of participants to cohorts was predicated upon participant-reported clinical history. Trimming stripped 7 bases from V and 5 bases from J, with 14 bases between. This CDR3 comprises 12 residues. The germline CDR1 and CDR2 sequences are SQVTM and ANQGSEA. Repertoires were generated with immunoSEQ multiplex PCR, while TCRdb's copy carries only in-frame clones and drops some. This sample has about 250,000 clones, with approximately 89% found just once. The sequence was collected from a woman in her 40s who had been exposed to COVID-19. V gene TRBV29-1 combines with J gene TRBJ2-5, with D possibly being TRBD1 (6 bases). Material: PBMCs or T cells enriched from blood (not recorded which). The CDR3: CSGLQGRETQYF. CDR3 DNA sequence: TGCAGCGGCCTACAGGGAAGGGAGACCCAGTACTTC.